The rows below give T cell receptor beta chains drawn from one sample of a study of blood T cell repertoires in COVID-19. The repertoire was sequenced with immunoSEQ multiplex PCR; TCRdb's copy has only in-frame clones and lacks some. The sample yields roughly 65,000 clones, about 86% seen once. Sequences were obtained from peripheral blood. These receptor sequences come from a middle-aged man with acute or convalescent COVID-19. Both conserved end residues are part of each CDR3. The D gene is left open where the match is weak. Clone size is not always given. Where it is, it says once, few, many or a class for expanded clones.

TRBV18,TRBJ1-3,-,-,CASSSAIPRAEGNTIYF,TGTGCCAGCTCATCCGCTATCCCCAGGGCTGAAGGAAACACCATATATTTT
TRBV10-1,TRBJ1-2,-,-,CASREYNFTRARTEANYGYTF,TGCGCCAGCAGGGAATACAATTTTACTAGAGCCCGGACTGAAGCTAACTATGGCTACACCTTC
TRBV28,TRBJ1-3,-,-,CASSRPTGSVTIYF,TGTGCCAGCAGTCGACCTACAGGTTCCGTTACCATATATTTT
TRBV5-4,TRBJ2-2,-,-,CASSRVGGSNTGELFF,TGTGCCAGCAGCCGGGTTGGGGGGTCGAACACCGGGGAGCTGTTTTTT
TRBV19,TRBJ1-6,-,-,CASKPSGANNSPLHF,TGTGCCAGTAAGCCGTCGGGAGCAAATAATTCACCCCTCCACTTT
TRBV30,TRBJ1-2,-,-,CAWSLWRASLSYTF,TGTGCCTGGAGTCTCTGGCGGGCCTCGTTAAGCTACACCTTC
TRBV28,TRBJ2-5,-,-,CASSLPVWGPTQYF,TGTGCCAGCAGTTTACCCGTTTGGGGGCCGACCCAGTACTTC
TRBV5-6,TRBJ2-7,-,-,CASSPQVSHYEQYF,TGTGCCAGCAGCCCCCAGGTATCCCACTACGAGCAGTACTTC
TRBV7-2,TRBJ2-7,-,TRBD1,CASSPGTGNTYEQYF,TGTGCCAGCAGCCCCGGGACAGGGAACACCTACGAGCAGTACTTC
TRBV27,TRBJ1-2,-,TRBD1,CASSLWTGGSYGYTF,TGTGCCAGCAGTTTATGGACAGGGGGCAGCTATGGCTACACCTTC
TRBV18,TRBJ2-7,-,-,CASSPIRDTSSYEQYF,TGTGCCAGCTCACCGATCCGGGACACGAGCTCCTACGAGCAGTACTTC
TRBV5-1,TRBJ2-5,few,TRBD1,CASSLERTGLGETQYF,TGCGCCAGCAGCTTGGAAAGGACAGGGCTTGGAGAGACCCAGTACTTC
TRBV10-3,TRBJ1-1,once,-,CAASQDSEAFF,TGTGCCGCCTCCCAGGACAGTGAAGCTTTCTTT
TRBV4-1,TRBJ2-1,once,-,CASSQGPGLHNEQFF,TGCGCCAGCAGCCAAGGTCCGGGACTGCACAATGAGCAGTTCTTC
TRBV21-1,TRBJ2-2,-,-,CASSHYTGELFF,TGTGCCAGCAGCCACTACACCGGGGAGCTGTTTTTT
TRBV5-1,TRBJ2-3,-,-,CASSLRGPGRGADTQYF,TGCGCCAGCAGCTTGAGAGGCCCGGGCAGGGGAGCAGATACGCAGTATTTT
TRBV9,TRBJ2-7,-,-,CASSTRGDNSYEQYF,TGTGCCAGCAGCACTCGGGGGGACAACTCCTACGAGCAGTACTTC
TRBV9,TRBJ1-2,-,-,CASSASTGDNYGYTF,TGTGCCAGCAGCGCATCGACGGGAGATAACTATGGCTACACCTTC
TRBV6-5,TRBJ1-1,-,-,CASSSGRVRTEAFF,TGTGCCAGCAGTTCAGGCAGGGTAAGGACTGAAGCTTTCTTT
TRBV14,TRBJ2-7,-,TRBD2,CASSHPAGTGEQYF,TGTGCCAGCAGCCACCCAGCGGGGACGGGCGAGCAGTACTTC
TRBV12-3/TRBV12-4,TRBJ1-2,-,-,CASSFLQGNGYTF,TGTGCCAGCAGTTTTCTCCAGGGCAACGGCTACACCTTC
TRBV18,TRBJ1-2,-,TRBD1,CASSPGTGGEGYTF,TGTGCCAGCTCACCCGGGACAGGGGGTGAGGGCTACACCTTC
TRBV11-2,TRBJ1-1,-,-,CASSLQGPSLTPRAFF,TGTGCCAGCAGCTTACAGGGCCCCTCGTTGACGCCCCGGGCTTTCTTT
TRBV10-2,TRBJ2-5,-,-,CASEMGGETQYF,TGCGCCAGCGAAATGGGAGGAGAGACCCAGTACTTC
TRBV10-3,TRBJ2-1,once,TRBD1,CAISESWAGGPDEQFF,TGTGCCATCAGTGAGTCCTGGGCAGGGGGTCCCGATGAGCAGTTCTTC
TRBV25-1,TRBJ1-4,-,-,CASSERGGKLFF,TGTGCCAGCAGTGAACGGGGGGGAAAACTGTTTTTT
TRBV15,TRBJ2-7,-,-,CATSRGLASHEQYF,TGTGCCACCAGCAGGGGGCTAGCGTCGCACGAGCAGTACTTC
TRBV6-1,TRBJ1-6,-,-,CASSDIARGSYNSPLHF,TGTGCCAGCAGTGACATTGCCCGGGGCTCCTATAATTCACCCCTCCACTTT
TRBV29-1,TRBJ2-7,-,-,CSVEAGGYEQYF,TGCAGCGTTGAAGCCGGCGGATACGAGCAGTACTTC
TRBV7-3,TRBJ2-1,-,-,CASSSIASSYNEQFF,TGTGCCAGCAGCTCCATAGCCTCTTCCTACAATGAGCAGTTCTTC
TRBV30,TRBJ1-5,-,TRBD1,CAWTQGESNQPQHF,TGTGCCTGGACCCAGGGGGAGAGCAATCAGCCCCAGCATTTT
TRBV19,TRBJ2-2,-,TRBD2,CASSSRGRVAGELFF,TGTGCCAGTAGTAGTCGCGGGAGGGTTGCCGGGGAGCTGTTTTTT
TRBV19,TRBJ2-5,-,TRBD2,CASASGGRGETQYF,TGTGCCAGTGCTAGCGGGGGCAGGGGAGAGACCCAGTACTTC
TRBV10-3,TRBJ1-2,-,TRBD1,CAISESVQGNGYTF,TGTGCCATCAGTGAGTCGGTACAGGGGAATGGCTACACCTTC
TRBV9,TRBJ2-7,few,TRBD1,CASSATGGFREQYF,TGTGCCAGCAGCGCTACAGGGGGCTTCCGCGAGCAGTACTTC
TRBV5-1,TRBJ2-3,-,TRBD2,CASSTGLAGVADTQYF,TGCGCCAGCAGCACCGGACTAGCGGGAGTTGCAGATACGCAGTATTTT
TRBV27,TRBJ2-7,-,TRBD2,CASRPGREGSKQYF,TGTGCCAGCAGGCCCGGGCGGGAGGGATCCAAGCAGTACTTC
TRBV30,TRBJ1-4,few,TRBD1,CAWSVRQGRGNEKLFF,TGTGCCTGGAGTGTACGCCAGGGCAGGGGGAATGAAAAACTGTTTTTT
TRBV28,TRBJ1-6,-,TRBD1,CASSPLGTGGAGSPLHF,TGTGCCAGCAGTCCCCTAGGGACAGGGGGCGCAGGATCACCCCTCCACTTT
TRBV15,TRBJ2-1,-,-,CATSRDVGYSGYNEQFF,TGTGCCACCAGCAGAGATGTCGGGTACTCGGGATACAATGAGCAGTTCTTC
TRBV30,TRBJ1-2,-,-,CAWKRGGSSNYGYTF,TGTGCCTGGAAAAGGGGGGGATCCAGTAACTATGGCTACACCTTC
TRBV10-3,TRBJ1-1,-,TRBD1,CAISADRGTTEAFF,TGTGCCATCAGTGCCGACAGGGGAACCACTGAAGCTTTCTTT
TRBV5-4,TRBJ2-3,-,-,CASSLGWRGQGTDTQYF,TGTGCCAGCAGCTTGGGATGGAGGGGGCAGGGCACAGATACGCAGTATTTT
TRBV3-1/TRBV3-2,TRBJ2-4,-,TRBD1,CASSQDGQGVNIQYF,TGTGCCAGCAGCCAAGATGGACAGGGGGTTAACATTCAGTACTTC
TRBV6-5,TRBJ1-1,-,-,CASTRRDTLGTEAFF,TGTGCCAGCACCCGTCGGGACACCCTGGGGACTGAAGCTTTCTTT
TRBV20-1,TRBJ2-3,once,TRBD1,CSASRDRGHSTDTQYF,TGCAGTGCGAGTCGCGACAGGGGGCATAGCACAGATACGCAGTATTTT
TRBV4-2,TRBJ1-2,-,-,CASSQDWGSYGYTF,TGTGCCAGCAGCCAAGACTGGGGCAGCTATGGCTACACCTTC
TRBV5-6,TRBJ1-6,-,-,CASSFESSPLHF,TGTGCCAGCAGCTTCGAGAGTTCACCCCTCCACTTT